This T cell receptor (beta chain) derives from a study of blood T cell repertoires in COVID-19. About the study: Samples came from the United States, Italy and Spain, spanning acute and convalescent COVID-19.

Germline CDR1 LNHDA, CDR2 SQIVND (reference sequence). The length of the CDR3 is 16 residues. Unmatched junction bases numbered 9, after V lost 1 base and J lost 3 bases. Source study methods: It was from reference gene primer amplification that nucleated cell counts were estimated. The table came from immunoSEQ multiplex PCR; TCRdb's copy has only in-frame clones and leaves some out. V, J and clone size derive from that table, while D and trimming were established from the DNA sequence. The profile covers fewer than 300,000 clones, with 86% appearing a single time and approximately 9.8% taken by the ten largest.

What was sequenced was peripheral blood. The sequence came from a man between 35 and 55 years old who had recovered from COVID-19. V usage is TRBV19 and J usage is TRBJ2-7; 7 bases line up with TRBD1. The CDR3 nucleotides are TGTGCCAGTAGTATAGGAGGGGGCGCAAATGGCTACGAGCAGTACTTC. Its protein is CASSIGGGANGYEQYF.